This TCR beta chain originates from a study of blood T cell repertoires in COVID-19. Participants' reported clinical history set cohort assignment. The ends were cut back, 2 bases at V and 3 bases at J, with 4 bases in the middle. This CDR3 region has 13 residues. The V gene's germline CDR1 is MNHEY and CDR2 SVGAGI. This clone was counted a few times. The repertoire was sequenced with immunoSEQ multiplex PCR; TCRdb's copy has only in-frame clones and lacks some. The table lists approximately 250,000 clones, 65% to 90% of them singletons. The rearrangement links TRBV6-5 to TRBJ1-4; D remains ambiguous. Sequenced sample: PBMCs or T cells enriched from blood (not recorded which). This clonotype was sampled from a woman aged 45-59 years with acute COVID-19. The CDR3 reads CASSYGPNEKLFF. The CDR3, as DNA: TGTGCCAGCAGTTACGGGCCTAATGAAAAACTGTTTTTT.